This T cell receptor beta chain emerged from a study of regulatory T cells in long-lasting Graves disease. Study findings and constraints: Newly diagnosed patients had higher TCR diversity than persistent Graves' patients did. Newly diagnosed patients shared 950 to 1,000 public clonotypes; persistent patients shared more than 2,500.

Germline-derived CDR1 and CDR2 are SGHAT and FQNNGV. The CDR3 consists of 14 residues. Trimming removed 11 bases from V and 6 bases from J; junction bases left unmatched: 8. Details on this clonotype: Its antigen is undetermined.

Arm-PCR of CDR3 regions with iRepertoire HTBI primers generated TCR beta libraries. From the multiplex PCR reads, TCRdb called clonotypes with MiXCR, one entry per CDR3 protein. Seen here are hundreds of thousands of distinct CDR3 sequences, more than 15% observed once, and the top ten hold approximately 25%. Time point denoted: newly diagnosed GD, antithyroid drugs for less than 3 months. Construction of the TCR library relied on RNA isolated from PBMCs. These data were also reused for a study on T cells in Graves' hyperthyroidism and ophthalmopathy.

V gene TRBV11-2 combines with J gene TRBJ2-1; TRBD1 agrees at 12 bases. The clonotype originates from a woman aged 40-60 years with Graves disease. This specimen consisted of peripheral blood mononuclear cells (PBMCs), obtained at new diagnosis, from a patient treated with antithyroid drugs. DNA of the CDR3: TGTGCCGGTCAGGGACAGGGGGCGAGCAATGAGCAGTTCTTC. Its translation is CAGQGQGASNEQFF.